These 17 T cell receptor beta chains share one sample of origin, sequenced in a study of tissue T cells after allogeneic stem cell transplantation. Regarding time point: mouse harvest day 7 after allogeneic transplant. The graft held 10^6 splenic CD5+ T cells and 10^7 T-cell-depleted bone marrow cells. Assay: immunoSEQ multiplex PCR; the TCRdb copy retains only in-frame clones and omits some. The table has around 6,800 clones, roughly half seen once. Sample: lymph node tissue. These receptors were obtained from a female BALB/c mouse given C57BL/6 T cells with graft-versus-host disease after an allogeneic hematopoietic cell transplant.

This clone was observed a handful of times. The listed genes are named as in mouse. The sequenced fragment ends 1 residue before the CDR3 boundary, so the rest is inferred from the germline J gene. This rearrangement joins TRBV23 to TRBJ2-2; TRBD2 is the table's D call and was not checked against the DNA. The germline CDR1 and CDR2 sequences are KGHTA and FQNQQP. The CDR3 spans 14 residues. The sequenced CDR3 bases are TGCTCCAGCCGGGGGGGAGCAAACACCGGGCAGCTCTAC. It translates to CSSRGGANTGQLY. The entire CDR3 protein is CSSRGGANTGQLYF.

With respect to this clone: The genes are named according to mouse. The observed sequence ends 1 residue before the CDR3 terminus, with the missing tail filled in from the germline J gene. V and J are TRBV26 and TRBJ2-4; 7 bases fit TRBD1. V was pared by 6 bases and J by 0 bases, with 6 bases of the junction left unmatched. In germline, CDR1 is KGHPV, CDR2 FQNQEV (reference sequence). The CDR3 consists of 15 residues. The CDR3 bases that were read are TGTGCCAGCAGGCCGGGACAGACTAGTCAAAACACCTTGTAC. Protein: CASRPGQTSQNTLY. The CDR3 in full is CASRPGQTSQNTLYF.

With regard to this clone: All gene names here are mouse names. The missing CDR3 end, 1 residue past where the read stops, is filled in from the germline J gene. The chain links TRBV26 to TRBJ2-2; D uncertain. The CDR3 spans 12 residues. CDR1 is KGHPV and CDR2 is FQNQEV in the germline V gene (reference sequence). The V end lost 7 bases, the J end lost 0 bases, and 3 bases lay between the germline ends. The CDR3 bases that were read are TGTGCCAGCACACCAAACACCGGGCAGCTCTAC. Translation gives CASTPNTGQLY. The CDR3 in full is CASTPNTGQLYF.

Details on this clone: Genes here carry mouse names. The DNA ends 1 residue before the CDR3 does, and the rest of the CDR3 is filled in from the germline J gene. J is TRBJ1-3 and V is TRBV26; D not resolved. Germline V gene data show CDR1 as KGHPV and CDR2 as FQNQEV (reference sequence). CDR3 length: 14 residues. The V gene lost 2 bases and the J gene lost 0 bases, with 5 bases spanning the gap. The CDR3 reads CASSLAVSGNTLYF. The covered CDR3 bases are TGTGCCAGCAGTCTGGCAGTTTCTGGAAATACGCTCTAT.

A remark on this clone: Gene labels here are mouse ones. The CDR3: CASNRNTEVFF. The DNA read from the CDR3 is TGTGCCAGCAACAGAAACACAGAAGTCTTC. This chain uses TRBV19 with TRBJ1-1; D is unresolved. The read ends 1 residue early relative to the CDR3; the germline J gene fills the gap. The CDR3 extends over 11 amino acids. Germline CDR1 and CDR2: FNHDT and SITEND (reference sequence). V was shortened by 6 bases and J by 1 base, with 4 bases between the two germline ends.

In regard to this clone: Gene names follow the mouse nomenclature. The read comes to an end 1 residue before the CDR3 does, leaving the germline J gene to fill in the end. The chain carries TRBV24 and TRBJ2-7; 9 positions match TRBD2. The CDR3 consists of 15 residues. V gave up 4 bases and J gave up 0 bases; unmatched junction bases: 4. Germline CDR1 KGHTA, CDR2 FRNEEI. The sequenced CDR3 bases are TGTGCCAGCAGTCCCGGACTGGGGAGCTCCTATGAACAGTAC. As protein: CASSPGLGSSYEQY. The entire CDR3 is CASSPGLGSSYEQYF.

Turning to this clone: This may arise from a read error, as a much more abundant clone is one base away. Each gene name is a mouse one. Sequencing ends 1 residue short of the CDR3 end; the germline J gene provides the rest. J is TRBJ2-7 and V is TRBV26; 7 bases are shared with TRBD1. The CDR3 spans 12 residues. The trim removed 4 bases at V and 4 bases at J, leaving 1 base unmatched. CDR1 is KGHPV and CDR2 is FQNQEV in the germline V gene (reference sequence). The sequenced CDR3 bases are TGTGCCAGCAGTCCGGGACAGTATGAACAGTAC. It yields the protein CASSPGQYEQY. The full CDR3 reads CASSPGQYEQYF. The whole variable domain, remainder taken from reference TRBV26 and TRBJ2-7, is NSKVIQTPRYLVKGQGQKAKMRCIPEKGHPVVFWYQQNKNNEFKFLINFQNQEVLQQIDMTEKRFSAECPSNSPCSLEIQSSEAGDSALYLCASSPGQYEQYFGPGTRLTVL.

As concerns this clone: Gene and germline names: mouse. The read terminates 1 residue before the CDR3 end, so the remaining end is supplied by the germline J gene. The chain employs TRBV5 and TRBJ1-4; 7 bases align to TRBD1. The germline CDR1 and CDR2 sequences are LGHNA and YNLKQL (reference sequence). The V segment lost 4 bases and the J segment 2 bases; nucleotides outside the gene matches: 1. This CDR3 comprises 14 residues. The CDR3 sequence is CASSPGQSNERLFF. The CDR3 DNA, read in part, is TGTGCCAGCAGCCCGGGACAGTCCAACGAAAGATTATTT.

This clone is medium-sized (0.01 to 0.1%) within its sample. The genes and germline here are from mouse. The read terminates 1 residue ahead of where the CDR3 ends, so the germline J gene completes it. The chain uses TRBV26 and TRBJ2-1, with D maybe TRBD1 (6 bases). CDR1 and CDR2 from the germline V gene are KGHPV and FQNQEV (reference sequence). V was pared by 2 bases and J by 8 bases, with 7 bases between. The CDR3 is 12 residues long. CDR3 sequence reads: CASSLQGPEQFF. The sequenced CDR3 bases are TGTGCCAGCAGTCTGCAGGGGCCTGAGCAGTTC.

About this clone: The gene names given are mouse names. The missing CDR3 end, 1 residue past where the read stops, is filled in from the germline J gene. The chain joins TRBV12-2 to TRBJ2-5; TRBD2 is a possible D gene (5 bases). The CDR3 consists of 15 residues. Looked up from germline, CDR1 is SGHLS and CDR2 is HYDKME. The V and J ends lost 0 bases and 0 bases respectively, with 9 bases between them. CDR3 loop: CASSLSGLNQDTQYF. The CDR3 bases that were read are TGTGCCAGCTCTCTCTCTGGGCTTAACCAAGACACCCAGTAC.

Concerning this clone: The genes and germline here are from mouse. The read ends 1 residue early relative to the CDR3; the germline J gene fills the gap. This chain joins TRBV26 and TRBJ1-4, with D tentatively TRBD1 (6 bases). Trimming pared 3 bases from V and 3 bases from J, leaving 8 bases between. Germline-derived CDR1 and CDR2 are KGHPV and FQNQEV (reference sequence). This CDR3 has 14 amino acids. CDR3 sequence reads: CASSLGQTNERLFF. The sequenced CDR3 bases are TGTGCCAGCAGTCTAGGACAGACCAACGAAAGATTATTT. The entire variable domain, with the rest obtained from reference TRBV26 and TRBJ1-4, is as follows: NSKVIQTPRYLVKGQGQKAKMRCIPEKGHPVVFWYQQNKNNEFKFLINFQNQEVLQQIDMTEKRFSAECPSNSPCSLEIQSSEAGDSALYLCASSLGQTNERLFFGHGTKLSVL.

Comment on this clone: Any gene name here is a mouse gene name. The read ends 1 residue shy of where the CDR3 ends; the end is completed using the germline J gene. V is TRBV26 and J is TRBJ1-4, with D maybe TRBD1 (6 bases). Germline V CDR1 and CDR2: KGHPV, FQNQEV (reference sequence). V was clipped by 7 bases and J by 3 bases, with 9 bases between them. This CDR3 contains 13 residues. The covered CDR3 bases are TGTGCCAGCACGCAGGGGCCCAACGAAAGATTATTT. Its translation: CASTQGPNERLF. The CDR3, in full, reads CASTQGPNERLFF.

The sample holds a few counts of this clone. Mouse names are used for the genes. The read gets to within 1 residue of the CDR3 end, and the germline J gene fills in the rest. This chain links TRBV12-2 with TRBJ2-5; 9 bases are shared with TRBD1. The germline V gene encodes CDR1 SGHLS and CDR2 HYDKME. This CDR3 is built from 14 residues. Germline trimming cut 2 bases from V and 3 bases from J; bases unmatched to any gene: 2. The covered CDR3 bases are TGTGCCAGCTCTCCCGGGACAGGGCAAGACACCCAGTAC. This gives the protein CASSPGTGQDTQY. The entire CDR3 protein reads CASSPGTGQDTQYF. Looking up the rest from reference TRBV12-2 and TRBJ2-5 gives the full variable domain: NSGVVQSPRYIIKGKGERSILKCIPISGHLSVAWYQQTQGQELKFFIQHYDKMERDKGNLPSRFSVQQFDDYHSEMNMSALELEDSAVYFCASSPGTGQDTQYFGPGTRLLVL.

Regarding this clone: All gene names here are mouse names. The read terminates 1 residue before the CDR3 end, so the remaining end is supplied by the germline J gene. The rearrangement joins TRBV26 to TRBJ1-1; tentative D call: TRBD1 (5 bases). The length of the CDR3 is 14 residues. Between the trimmed V and J ends, which lost 0 bases and 1 base, there was a span of 6 bases. Germline assignment: CDR1 KGHPV and CDR2 FQNQEV (reference sequence). The CDR3 region is CASSLSGGNTEVFF. CDR3 DNA (partial): TGTGCCAGCAGTCTGTCCGGGGGAAACACAGAAGTCTTC.

This clone was counted only a few times. Gene names denote mouse genes. The CDR3 goes on 1 residue after the read ends, and that part is filled in from the germline J gene. The J gene is TRBJ2-1, the V gene TRBV26; D possibly corresponds to TRBD1 (5 bases). This CDR3 is built from 14 residues. The V end was cut by 2 bases, the J end by 1 base, with 6 bases between. Germline values: CDR1 KGHPV, CDR2 FQNQEV (reference sequence). The CDR3 bases that were read are TGTGCCAGCAGTCTGCCAGGGAACTATGCTGAGCAGTTC. As protein: CASSLPGNYAEQF. The complete CDR3 reads CASSLPGNYAEQFF.

This clone was counted between two and nine times. Here the gene names and germline are mouse. Read data end 1 residue before the CDR3 end; the end is taken from the germline J gene. V and J are TRBV31 and TRBJ2-3; 8 bases map to TRBD2. Per germline, CDR1 GKSSPN and CDR2 SITVG. The CDR3 sequence is 14 residues long. Unmatched junction bases numbered 8, after V lost 7 bases and J lost 2 bases. The sequenced CDR3 bases are TGTGCCTTATGGGGGGGGCGGGATGCAGAAACGCTGTAT. It encodes CALWGGRDAETLY. The entire CDR3 is CALWGGRDAETLYF.

In this sample, this clone is medium-sized. Gene names are the mouse ones. The CDR3 is cut off 1 residue early in the read; its end comes from the germline J gene. V usage is TRBV13-2 and J usage is TRBJ1-5, with TRBD1 as a possible D gene (5 bases). The germline CDR1 and CDR2 sequences are NNHNN and SYGAGS (reference sequence). V was cut by 5 bases and J by 5 bases, with 5 bases left in between. This CDR3 has 11 residues. CDR3 protein: CASGQDQAPLF. The CDR3 DNA, read in part, is TGTGCCAGCGGACAGGACCAGGCTCCGCTT.